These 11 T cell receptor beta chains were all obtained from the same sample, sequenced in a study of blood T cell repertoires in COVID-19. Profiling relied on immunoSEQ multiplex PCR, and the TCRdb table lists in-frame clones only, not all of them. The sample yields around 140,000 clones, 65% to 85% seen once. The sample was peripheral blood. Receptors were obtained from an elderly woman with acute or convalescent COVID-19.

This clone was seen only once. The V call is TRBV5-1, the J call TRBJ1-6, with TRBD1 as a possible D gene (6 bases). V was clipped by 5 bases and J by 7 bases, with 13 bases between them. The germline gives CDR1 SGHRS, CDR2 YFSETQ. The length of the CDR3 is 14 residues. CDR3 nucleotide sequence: TGCGCCAGCAGGGGTCCAGGGGAGAATTCACCCCTCCACTTT. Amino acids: CASRGPGENSPLHF.

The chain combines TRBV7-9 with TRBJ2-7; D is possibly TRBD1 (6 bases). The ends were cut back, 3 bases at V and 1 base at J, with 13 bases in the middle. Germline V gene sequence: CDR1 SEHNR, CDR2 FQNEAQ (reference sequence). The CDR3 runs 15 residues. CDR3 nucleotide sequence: TGTGCCAGCAGCTTGCCCACTGGACAGTCCTACGAGCAGTACTTC. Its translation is CASSLPTGQSYEQYF.

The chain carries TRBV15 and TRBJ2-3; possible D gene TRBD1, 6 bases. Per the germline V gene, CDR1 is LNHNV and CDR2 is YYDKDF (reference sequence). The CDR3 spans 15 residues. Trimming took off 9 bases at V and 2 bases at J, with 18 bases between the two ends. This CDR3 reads CATGIGGTDTDTQYF. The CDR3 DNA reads TGTGCCACTGGAATAGGGGGAACCGACACAGATACGCAGTATTTT. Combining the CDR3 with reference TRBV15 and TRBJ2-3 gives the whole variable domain DAMVIQNPRYQVTQFGKPVTLSCSQTLNHNVMYWYQQKSSQAPKLLFHYYDKDFNNEADTPDNFQSRRPNTSFCFLDIRSPGLGDTAMYLCATGIGGTDTDTQYFGPGTRLTVL.

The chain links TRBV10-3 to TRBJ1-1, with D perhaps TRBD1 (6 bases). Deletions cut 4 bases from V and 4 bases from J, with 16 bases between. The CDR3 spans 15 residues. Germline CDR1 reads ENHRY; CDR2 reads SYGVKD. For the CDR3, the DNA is TGTGCCATCAGTGCCGCCGGGGGGGGCATCACTGAAGCTTTCTTT. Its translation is CAISAAGGGITEAFF.

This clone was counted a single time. CDR3 protein: CASSPDRGSGSGNTIYF. In nucleotides, the CDR3 is TGTGCCAGCAGCCCCGACAGGGGGTCGGGTTCTGGAAACACCATATATTTT. This chain links TRBV7-2 with TRBJ1-3; 9 bases fit TRBD1. The germline V gene has CDR1 SGHTA and CDR2 FQGNSA. J was trimmed by 1 base and V by 5 bases; bases with no gene match: 9. The CDR3 length is 17 residues. Full variable domain (missing parts from reference TRBV7-2 and TRBJ1-3): GAGVSQSPSNKVTEKGKDVELRCDPISGHTALYWYRQSLGQGLEFLIYFQGNSAPDKSGLPSDRFSAERTGGSVSTLTIQRTQQEDSAVYLCASSPDRGSGSGNTIYFGEGSWLTVV.

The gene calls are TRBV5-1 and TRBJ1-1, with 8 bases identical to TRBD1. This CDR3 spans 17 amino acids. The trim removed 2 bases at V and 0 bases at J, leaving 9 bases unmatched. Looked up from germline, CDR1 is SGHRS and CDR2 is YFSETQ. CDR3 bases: TGCGCCAGCAGCTTTTGGACAGGGACTTATATGAACACTGAAGCTTTCTTT. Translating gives CASSFWTGTYMNTEAFF.

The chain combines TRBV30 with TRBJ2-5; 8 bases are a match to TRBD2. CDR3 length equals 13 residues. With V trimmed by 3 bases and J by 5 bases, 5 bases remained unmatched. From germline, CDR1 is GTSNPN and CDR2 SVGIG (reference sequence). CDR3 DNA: TGTGCCTGGAGATTAGCGGGACTGGAGACCCAGTACTTC. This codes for CAWRLAGLETQYF.

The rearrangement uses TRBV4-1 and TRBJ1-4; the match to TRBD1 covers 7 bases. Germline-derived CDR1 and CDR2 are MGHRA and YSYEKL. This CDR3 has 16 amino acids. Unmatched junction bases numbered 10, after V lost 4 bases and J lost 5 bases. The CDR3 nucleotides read TGCGCCAGCAGCCCAAATCCGGGACAGAGAAATGAAAAACTGTTTTTT. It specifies CASSPNPGQRNEKLFF.

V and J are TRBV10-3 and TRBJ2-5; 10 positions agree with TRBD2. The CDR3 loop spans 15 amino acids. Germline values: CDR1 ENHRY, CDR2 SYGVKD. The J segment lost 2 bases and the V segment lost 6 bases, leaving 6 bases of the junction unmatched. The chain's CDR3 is CAISSLAGAQETQYF. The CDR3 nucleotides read TGTGCCATCAGCTCTCTAGCGGGAGCACAAGAGACCCAGTACTTC.

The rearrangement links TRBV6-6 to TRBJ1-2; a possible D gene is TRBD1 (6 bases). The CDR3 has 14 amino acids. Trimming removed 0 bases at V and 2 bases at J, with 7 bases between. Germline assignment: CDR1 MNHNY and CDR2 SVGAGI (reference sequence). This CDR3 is CASSYSTGNYGYTF. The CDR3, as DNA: TGTGCCAGCAGTTACTCGACAGGAAACTATGGCTACACCTTC.

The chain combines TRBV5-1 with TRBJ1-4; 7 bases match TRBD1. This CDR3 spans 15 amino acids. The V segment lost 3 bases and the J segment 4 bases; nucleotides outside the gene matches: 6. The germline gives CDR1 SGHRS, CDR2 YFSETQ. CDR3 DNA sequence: TGCGCCAGCAGCTCGATGACAGGGTTTAATGAAAAACTGTTTTTT. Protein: CASSSMTGFNEKLFF.